The rows below give T cell receptor beta chains drawn from one sample of a study of T cells after yellow fever vaccination. TCRdb reanalysed the 5' RACE reads using MiXCR and keeps one entry per CDR3 protein. The table includes a few hundred thousand distinct CDR3 sequences, less than 20% detected once. This material consisted of PBMCs, taken about 5 days after the first yellow fever vaccination. The receptors derive from a man aged 18 to 30 who received the YFV17D yellow fever vaccine. The CDR3 runs from the conserved cysteine through the conserved F or W. Each record gives: V gene, J gene, D gene, clone size, CDR3 protein, CDR3 DNA. D genes are given only for firm matches. Not every row has a clone size; where given, it reads once, few, many or a size class.

V: TRBV4-3
J: TRBJ1-2
D: .
size: .
CDR3: CASSQAPGNYGYTF
DNA: TGCGCCAGCAGCCAAGCCCCGGGCAACTATGGCTACACCTTC

V: TRBV12-2
J: TRBJ1-2
D: .
size: .
CDR3: CASRLAPRASYGYTF
DNA: TGTGCAAGTCGCTTAGCGCCCAGGGCTAGCTATGGCTACACCTTC

V: TRBV12-3/TRBV12-4
J: TRBJ2-1
D: .
size: few
CDR3: CASAPGGGPYNEQFF
DNA: TGTGCCAGCGCACCAGGGGGGGGCCCCTACAATGAGCAGTTCTTC

V: TRBV7-9
J: TRBJ1-2
D: .
size: few
CDR3: CASSWGRVPYGYTF
DNA: TGTGCCAGCAGCTGGGGCAGGGTTCCATATGGCTACACCTTC

V: TRBV5-1
J: TRBJ2-5
D: TRBD2
size: .
CDR3: CASSPGLAGGPGQETQYF
DNA: TGCGCCAGCAGTCCCGGACTAGCGGGGGGGCCGGGGCAAGAGACCCAGTACTTC

V: TRBV7-3
J: TRBJ2-7
D: .
size: .
CDR3: CASSFSGGSSEQYF
DNA: TGTGCCAGCAGCTTCTCTGGGGGGTCCTCCGAGCAGTACTTC

V: TRBV9
J: TRBJ2-3
D: .
size: few
CDR3: CASSSQGWGIGTDTQYF
DNA: TGTGCCAGCAGCTCTCAAGGGTGGGGGATCGGCACAGATACGCAGTATTTT

V: TRBV11-1
J: TRBJ2-1
D: .
size: few
CDR3: CASSLGNPMSMVLNEQFF
DNA: TGTGCCAGCAGCTTGGGAAACCCTATGTCCATGGTTCTCAATGAGCAGTTCTTC

V: TRBV10-2
J: TRBJ1-1
D: .
size: many
CDR3: CASSDAGLTEAFF
DNA: TGCGCCAGCAGTGATGCAGGCCTCACTGAAGCTTTCTTT

V: TRBV7-6
J: TRBJ1-5
D: .
size: .
CDR3: CASSKQQGYQPQHF
DNA: TGTGCCAGCAGCAAGCAACAGGGATATCAGCCCCAGCATTTT